These 16 T cell receptor beta chains were all obtained from the same sample, sequenced in a study of T-cell memory formation after mild COVID-19. TCRdb re-analysed the 5' RACE reads in MiXCR, keeping a single row per CDR3 protein. Of fewer than 400,000 distinct CDR3 sequences in the sample, 15% to 20% were seen once. Sequences were obtained from PBMCs or a T cell subset sorted from them (not recorded which). Source of these receptors: a man between 18 and 29 years old who had mild COVID-19 (a few samples of this study predate the infection). Cell type and time point are not known.

This clonotype occurred a few times. The chain is built from TRBV30 and TRBJ2-2, with D unresolved. Germline V lookup: CDR1 GTSNPN, CDR2 SVGIG (reference sequence). The V gene lost 4 bases and the J gene lost 6 bases, with 24 bases spanning the gap. The CDR3 totals 17 residues. CDR3 nucleotides: TGTGCCTGGACGGATAAGTTGGCCCTGTCTGGAGCCGGGGAGCTGTTTTTT. Translated: CAWTDKLALSGAGELFF.

The J gene is TRBJ1-5, the V gene TRBV6-2 or TRBV6-3; D is ambiguous. Trimming cost V 6 bases and J 10 bases, with 13 bases left between them. The CDR3 loop spans 12 amino acids. The V gene's germline CDR1 is MNHEY and CDR2 SVGEGT. The CDR3: CASSNQRGPQHF. CDR3 nucleotide sequence: TGTGCCAGCAGCAATCAACGTGGCCCCCAGCATTTT.

The rearrangement links TRBV4-3 to TRBJ2-1, with D uncertain. Per the germline V gene, CDR1 is LGHNA and CDR2 is YSLEER. The CDR3 covers 12 residues. Deletions cut 0 bases from V and 10 bases from J, with 7 bases between. Written as DNA, the CDR3 is TGCGCCAGCAGCCAAGACGGTCGCGAGCAGTTCTTC. This translates into CASSQDGREQFF.

This clonotype was counted a few times. This CDR3 reads CASSPENGGTEAFF. CDR3 in DNA: TGTGCCAGCTCACCAGAGAATGGGGGCACTGAAGCTTTCTTT. This chain joins TRBV18 and TRBJ1-1; D may be TRBD1 (5 bases). The germline CDR1 and CDR2 sequences are KGHSH and LQKENI. This CDR3 comprises 14 residues. V lost 2 bases and J lost 4, with 11 bases in between.

V usage is TRBV3-1 and J usage is TRBJ2-1, with a tentative D call TRBD2 (5 bases). The V end was cut by 3 bases, the J end by 3 bases, with 6 bases between. Germline V CDR1 and CDR2: LGHDT, YNNKEL (reference sequence). The CDR3 consists of 13 residues. Here the CDR3 DNA reads TGTGCCAGCAGCCATGGACTCTACAATGAGCAGTTCTTC. Its protein is CASSHGLYNEQFF.

The J gene is TRBJ2-5, the V gene TRBV3-1; 8 positions agree with TRBD2. This CDR3 is 15 amino acids long. V shed 5 bases, J shed 4 bases, and the junction held 9 bases outside the gene matches. Germline-derived CDR1 and CDR2 are LGHDT and YNNKEL (reference sequence). CDR3 amino acids: CASSAREGWRETQYF. The CDR3 bases are TGTGCCAGCAGCGCCCGGGAGGGATGGAGAGAGACCCAGTACTTC.

This clonotype turned up a few times. The chain couples TRBV28 to TRBJ1-3; a possible D gene is TRBD1 (5 bases). The V and J ends lost 4 bases and 0 bases respectively, with 10 bases between them. The CDR3 runs 15 residues. Germline-derived CDR1 and CDR2 are MDHEN and SYDVKM. DNA for the CDR3: TGTGCCAGCAGTTCAGGGACTAGCTCTGGAAACACCATATATTTT. Translation: CASSSGTSSGNTIYF.

This clonotype occurred many times. The CDR3 protein is CASSLAGQPTAGYTF. In DNA form, the CDR3 reads TGTGCCAGCAGTTTAGCCGGACAGCCGACCGCTGGCTACACCTTC. The chain recombines TRBV12-3 or TRBV12-4 with TRBJ1-2, with D perhaps TRBD1 (6 bases). This CDR3 comprises 15 residues. Trimming removed 0 bases from V and 7 bases from J, with 15 bases in between.

V usage is TRBV4-1 and J usage is TRBJ2-3, with 13 bases aligning to TRBD2. Germline V gene sequence: CDR1 MGHRA, CDR2 YSYEKL. V was clipped by 1 base and J by 4 bases; unmatched bases: 5. CDR3 length: 17 residues. CDR3 bases: TGCGCCAGCAGCCAAGCCACGACTAGCGGGGGGCCAGATACGCAGTATTTT. It translates to CASSQATTSGGPDTQYF.

This clonotype was counted many times. The CDR3 DNA sequence: TGTGCCAGCAGTAACCACGGCGGGGAAGAGACCCAGTACTTC. It yields the protein CASSNHGGEETQYF. The rearrangement uses TRBV6-2 or TRBV6-3 and TRBJ2-5, with D possibly TRBD2 on 6 matching bases. This CDR3 has 14 amino acids. CDR1 and CDR2 from the germline V gene are MNHEY and SVGEGT. Deletions cut 5 bases from V and 3 bases from J, with 13 bases between.

The chain is built from TRBV7-2 and TRBJ2-3, with 7 bases matching TRBD1. This CDR3 comprises 14 residues. V was pared by 1 base and J by 6 bases, with 4 bases of the junction left unmatched. From germline, CDR1 is SGHTA and CDR2 FQGNSA. The CDR3 region has the DNA TGTGCCAGCAGCTTAGTGAGGGGGCTGGATACGCAGTATTTT. This encodes CASSLVRGLDTQYF.

This clonotype was seen only a few times. The chain links TRBV15 to TRBJ2-5; D is unclear. The V gene lost 5 bases and the J gene lost 1 base, with 11 bases spanning the gap. Germline CDR1 reads LNHNV; CDR2 reads YYDKDF (reference sequence). This CDR3 has 14 amino acids. The CDR3 protein is CATSAPGSQETQYF. The CDR3 coding sequence is TGTGCCACCAGCGCCCCGGGTAGCCAAGAGACCCAGTACTTC.

This chain joins TRBV4-3 and TRBJ1-5; D is uncertain. CDR1 is LGHNA and CDR2 is YSLEER in the germline V gene. This CDR3 has 15 amino acids. The ends were cut back, 1 base at V and 6 bases at J, with 13 bases in the middle. The CDR3 sequence is CASSQVIGVPQPQHF. The CDR3, as DNA: TGCGCCAGCAGCCAAGTCATCGGGGTTCCTCAGCCCCAGCATTTT.

In this sample, this clonotype turned up many times. The rearrangement uses TRBV7-9 and TRBJ2-7; possible D gene TRBD2, 6 bases. CDR1 is SEHNR and CDR2 is FQNEAQ in the germline V gene (reference sequence). The CDR3 runs 13 residues. Deletions cut 5 bases from V and 3 bases from J, with 11 bases between. CDR3 region: CASSPGGSYEQYF. DNA of the CDR3: TGTGCCAGCAGCCCAGGAGGGAGCTACGAGCAGTACTTC. The full variable domain, its missing parts supplied by reference TRBV7-9 and TRBJ2-7, is DTGVSQNPRHKITKRGQNVTFRCDPISEHNRLYWYRQTLGQGPEFLTYFQNEAQLEKSRLLSDRFSAERPKGSFSTLEIQRTEQGDSAMYLCASSPGGSYEQYFGPGTRLTVT.

The CDR3, as DNA: TGTGCCAGCAGCCCCCGGGGGCTGGGGGAGCTGTTTTTT. Protein sequence: CASSPRGLGELFF. The chain links TRBV7-2 to TRBJ2-2; perhaps D is TRBD1 or TRBD2 (6 bases each). V lost 5 bases, J lost 8 bases, and 12 bases lay in between. The CDR3 totals 13 residues. In germline, CDR1 is SGHTA, CDR2 FQGNSA.

The genes are TRBV6-2 or TRBV6-3 and TRBJ2-7, with 9 bases aligning to TRBD1. V dropped 6 bases and J dropped 5; count of bases not matched to a gene: 5. The CDR3 length is 13 residues. Germline V CDR1 and CDR2: MNHEY, SVGEGT. In DNA form, the CDR3 reads TGTGCCAGCAGGCCACAGGGGGCGGACGAGCAGTACGTC. This encodes CASRPQGADEQYV.